This TCR beta chain derives from a study of shared T cell receptors in the human thymus. Here immunoSEQ multiplex PCR was the method, and the copy in TCRdb shows in-frame clones only, minus some. The profile covers some 640,000 clones, with about 87% appearing a single time and just under 0.0095% taken by the ten largest. In germline, CDR1 is SGHTA, CDR2 FQGNSA. Trimming cost V 5 bases and J 7 bases; bases outside gene matches: 3. The CDR3 loop spans 12 amino acids. These data were also reused for a study on human thymus T cells. From that study: Resected material from corrective heart surgery provided the thymus tissue analysed.

Sequencing was carried out using thymocytes. The sequence derives from a boy under two years old with a congenital heart defect. The V and J genes are TRBV7-2 and TRBJ2-5, with 8 positions matching TRBD2. The DNA for the CDR3 is TGTGCCAGCAGCATTAGCGGGATGACCCAGTACTTC. It encodes CASSISGMTQYF.